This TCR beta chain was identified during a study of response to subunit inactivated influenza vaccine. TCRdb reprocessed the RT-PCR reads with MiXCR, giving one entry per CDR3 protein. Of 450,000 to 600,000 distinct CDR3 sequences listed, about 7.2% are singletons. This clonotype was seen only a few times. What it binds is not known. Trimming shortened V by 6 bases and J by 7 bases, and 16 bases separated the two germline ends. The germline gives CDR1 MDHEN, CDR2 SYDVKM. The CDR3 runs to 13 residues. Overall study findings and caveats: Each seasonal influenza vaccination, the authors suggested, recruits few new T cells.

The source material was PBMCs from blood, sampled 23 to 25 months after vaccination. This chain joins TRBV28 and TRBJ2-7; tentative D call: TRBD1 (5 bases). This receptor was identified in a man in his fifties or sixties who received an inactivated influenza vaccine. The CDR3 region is CASSNGQGGEQYF. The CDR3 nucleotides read TGTGCCAGCAGCAACGGGCAGGGTGGAGAGCAGTACTTC.